These T cell receptor beta chains were read from a single sample in a study of T cell responses to AZD1222 COVID-19 vaccine. Sequencing was performed with immunoSEQ multiplex PCR; in TCRdb, only in-frame clones are kept and a portion is missing. Of about 150,000 clones listed, 90% are singletons. The starting material was peripheral blood, obtained on day 0 of AZD1222 vaccination. The receptor set was obtained from an adult in good health. CDR3s include the opening cysteine and the closing phenylalanine or tryptophan. Fields, in order: V gene, clone size, J gene, D gene, CDR3 protein, CDR3 DNA. D genes are given only for firm matches. Only part of the rows carry a size: once, few, many, or a class if the clone is expanded.

TRBV19,NA,TRBJ1-2,NA,CASQGTHYGYTF,TGTGCCAGTCAGGGAACCCACTATGGCTACACCTTC
TRBV29-1,NA,TRBJ1-4,NA,CSGAFNEKLFF,TGCAGCGGAGCCTTTAATGAAAAACTGTTTTTT
TRBV5-5,NA,TRBJ1-1,TRBD1,CASSLRGDRFDTEAFF,TGTGCCAGCAGCTTGCGGGGGGACAGGTTTGACACTGAAGCTTTCTTT
TRBV7-3,NA,TRBJ1-1,TRBD1,CASSVTGGTEAFF,TGTGCCAGCAGCGTTACAGGGGGCACTGAAGCTTTCTTT
TRBV20-1,NA,TRBJ1-1,NA,CRPDTEAFF,TGCAGGCCAGACACTGAAGCTTTCTTT
TRBV28,NA,TRBJ1-3,NA,CASSKWGGNTIYF,TGTGCCAGCAGTAAATGGGGTGGAAACACCATATATTTT
TRBV28,few,TRBJ2-1,NA,CASSPRRRSYNEQFF,TGTGCCAGCAGTCCGCGACGACGGTCCTACAATGAGCAGTTCTTC
TRBV7-6,NA,TRBJ2-6,NA,CASRPAGANVLTF,TGTGCCAGCAGACCAGCTGGGGCCAACGTCCTGACTTTC
TRBV27,NA,TRBJ2-7,NA,CASSPGRTISSYEQYF,TGTGCCAGCAGCCCGGGACGTACTATTAGCTCCTACGAGCAGTACTTC
TRBV6-5,NA,TRBJ1-3,NA,CASAARASGNTIYF,TGTGCCAGCGCTGCCCGGGCCTCGGGAAACACCATATATTTT
TRBV7-8,NA,TRBJ2-1,TRBD2,CASSFPNSGSSYNEQFF,TGTGCCAGCAGCTTCCCTAATAGCGGGAGCTCCTACAATGAGCAGTTCTTC
TRBV6-5,NA,TRBJ1-2,NA,CASRADGPLGYTF,TGTGCCAGCAGGGCGGATGGACCACTAGGCTACACCTTC
TRBV15,NA,TRBJ1-6,NA,CATSSTRTDYNSPLHF,TGTGCCACCAGCAGTACCCGGACAGACTATAATTCACCCCTCCACTTT
TRBV7-9,once,TRBJ1-4,TRBD1,CASSARQGGDEKLFF,TGTGCCAGCAGCGCAAGACAGGGGGGAGATGAAAAACTGTTTTTT
TRBV15,NA,TRBJ2-5,NA,CATKYGETQYF,TGTGCCACCAAGTATGGAGAGACCCAGTACTTC
TRBV28,NA,TRBJ2-4,NA,CASRPTGALLAKNIQYF,TGTGCCAGCAGGCCAACCGGGGCTCTCCTAGCCAAAAACATTCAGTACTTC
TRBV19,NA,TRBJ1-5,NA,CASSVTGRTSNQPQHF,TGTGCCAGTAGTGTCACAGGGAGAACGAGCAATCAGCCCCAGCATTTT
TRBV9,NA,TRBJ2-1,NA,CASSVGLADTYNEQFF,TGTGCCAGCAGCGTCGGGCTAGCCGATACCTACAATGAGCAGTTCTTC
TRBV21-1,NA,TRBJ1-1,NA,CASSKLDPMLALWAFF,TGTGCCAGCAGCAAACTAGACCCCATGTTGGCTCTGTGGGCTTTCTTT
TRBV6-1,NA,TRBJ2-5,NA,CASSERAAAGVRETQYF,TGTGCCAGCAGTGAAAGGGCGGCGGCCGGGGTTAGGGAGACCCAGTACTTC
TRBV19,NA,TRBJ2-2,NA,CASSTLGGTGELFF,TGTGCCAGTAGTACCCTCGGGGGAACCGGGGAGCTGTTTTTT
TRBV13,NA,TRBJ1-2,NA,CASSHGQTSGYTF,TGTGCCAGCAGCCACGGACAGACCTCTGGCTACACCTTC